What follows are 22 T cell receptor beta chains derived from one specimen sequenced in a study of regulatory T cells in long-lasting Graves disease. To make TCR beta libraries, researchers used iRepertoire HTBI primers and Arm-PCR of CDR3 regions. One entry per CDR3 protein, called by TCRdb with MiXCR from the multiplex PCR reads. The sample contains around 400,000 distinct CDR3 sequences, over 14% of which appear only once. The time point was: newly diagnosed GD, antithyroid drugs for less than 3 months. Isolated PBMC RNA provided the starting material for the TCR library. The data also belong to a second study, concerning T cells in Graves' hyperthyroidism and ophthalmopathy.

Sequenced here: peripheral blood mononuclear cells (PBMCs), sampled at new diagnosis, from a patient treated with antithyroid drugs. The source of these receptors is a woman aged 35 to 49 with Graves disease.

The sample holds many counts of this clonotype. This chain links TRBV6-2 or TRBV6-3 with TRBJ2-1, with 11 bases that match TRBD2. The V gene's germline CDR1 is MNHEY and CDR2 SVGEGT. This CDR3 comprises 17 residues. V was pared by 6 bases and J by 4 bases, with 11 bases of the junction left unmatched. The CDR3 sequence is CASRRITSGSSYNEQFF. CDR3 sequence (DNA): TGTGCCAGCAGACGCATTACTAGCGGGAGTTCTTACAATGAGCAGTTCTTC.

The CDR3 protein is CASSGAADQETQYF. CDR3 DNA sequence: TGTGCCAGCAGCGGGGCGGCGGATCAAGAGACCCAGTACTTC. J is TRBJ2-5 and V is TRBV7-9; tentative D call: TRBD1 (5 bases). Germline CDR1 is SEHNR and CDR2 is FQNEAQ (reference sequence). The CDR3 contains 14 residues. The germline V and J ends were trimmed by 5 bases and 2 bases, with 12 bases remaining between them.

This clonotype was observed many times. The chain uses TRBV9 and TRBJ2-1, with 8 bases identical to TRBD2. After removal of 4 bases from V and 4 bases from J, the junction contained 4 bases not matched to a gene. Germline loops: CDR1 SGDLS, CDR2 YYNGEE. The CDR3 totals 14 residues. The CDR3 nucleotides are TGTGCCAGCAGCTTCGGGGGGGCGTACAATGAGCAGTTCTTC. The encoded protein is CASSFGGAYNEQFF.

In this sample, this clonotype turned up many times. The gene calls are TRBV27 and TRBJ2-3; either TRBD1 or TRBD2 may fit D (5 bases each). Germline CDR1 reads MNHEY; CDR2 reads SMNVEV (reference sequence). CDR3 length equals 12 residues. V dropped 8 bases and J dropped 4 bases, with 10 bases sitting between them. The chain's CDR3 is CASGPGPDTQYF. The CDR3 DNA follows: TGTGCCAGCGGCCCGGGACCAGATACGCAGTATTTT.

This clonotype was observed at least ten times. CDR3 residues: CASSEGQLNYGYTF. The CDR3, as DNA: TGTGCCAGCAGTGAAGGTCAGCTTAACTATGGCTACACCTTC. The chain has TRBV2 and TRBJ1-2; D remains ambiguous. This CDR3 has 14 residues. Germline V gene lookup returns CDR1 SNHLY and CDR2 FYNNEI. Trimming cost V 1 base and J 1 base, with 7 bases left between them.

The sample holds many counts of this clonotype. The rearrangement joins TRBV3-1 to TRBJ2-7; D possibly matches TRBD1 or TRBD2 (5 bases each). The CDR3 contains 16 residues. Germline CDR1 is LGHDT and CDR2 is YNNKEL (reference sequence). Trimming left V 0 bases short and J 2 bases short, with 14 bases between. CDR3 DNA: TGTGCCAGCAGCCAAGAAGAGGGCAGGGTGGCCTACGAGCAGTACTTC. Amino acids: CASSQEEGRVAYEQYF.

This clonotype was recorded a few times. The DNA for the CDR3 is TGCAGCGTTGAAGATTTCCGGGGGGGGGGAGATACGCAGTATTTT. The encoded protein is CSVEDFRGGGDTQYF. The V and J genes are TRBV29-1 and TRBJ2-3; 8 bases line up with TRBD2. Trimming at V came to 0 bases and at J to 5 bases, leaving 7 bases not matched to a gene. There are 15 residues in the CDR3. Germline V gene lookup returns CDR1 SQVTM and CDR2 ANQGSEA.

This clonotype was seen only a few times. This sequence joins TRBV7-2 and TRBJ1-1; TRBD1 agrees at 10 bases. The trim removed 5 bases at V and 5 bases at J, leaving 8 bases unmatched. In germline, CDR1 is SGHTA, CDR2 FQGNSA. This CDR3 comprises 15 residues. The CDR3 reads CASSPRQGARTEAFF. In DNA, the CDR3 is TGTGCCAGCAGCCCCCGACAGGGGGCGCGTACTGAAGCTTTCTTT.

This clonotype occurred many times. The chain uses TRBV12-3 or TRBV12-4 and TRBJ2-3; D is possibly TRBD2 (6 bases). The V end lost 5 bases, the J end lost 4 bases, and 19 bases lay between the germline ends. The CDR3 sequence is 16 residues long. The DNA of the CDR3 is TGTGCCAGCAGTCCCCGGGGGAGCGGTGCGGCAGATACGCAGTATTTT. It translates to CASSPRGSGAADTQYF.

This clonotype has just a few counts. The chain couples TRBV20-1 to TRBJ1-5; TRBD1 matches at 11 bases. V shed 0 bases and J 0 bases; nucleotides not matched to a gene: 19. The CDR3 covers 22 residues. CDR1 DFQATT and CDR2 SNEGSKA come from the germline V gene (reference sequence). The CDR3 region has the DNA TGCAGTGCTAGAGACCACAATATAAGGACAGGGGGCCTGTTCGGTAGCAATCAGCCCCAGCATTTT. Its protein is CSARDHNIRTGGLFGSNQPQHF.

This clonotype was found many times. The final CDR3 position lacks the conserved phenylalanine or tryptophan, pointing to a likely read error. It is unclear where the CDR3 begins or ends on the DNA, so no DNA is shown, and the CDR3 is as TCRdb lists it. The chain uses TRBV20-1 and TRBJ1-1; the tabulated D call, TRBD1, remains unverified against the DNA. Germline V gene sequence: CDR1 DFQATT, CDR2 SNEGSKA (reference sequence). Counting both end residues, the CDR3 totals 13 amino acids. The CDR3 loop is CSARDPLSTNPLL.

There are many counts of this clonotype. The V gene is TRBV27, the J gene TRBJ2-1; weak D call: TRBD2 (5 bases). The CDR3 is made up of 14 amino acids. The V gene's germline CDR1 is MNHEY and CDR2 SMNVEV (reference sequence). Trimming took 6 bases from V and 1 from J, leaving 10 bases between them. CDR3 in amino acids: CASSLTRSYNEQFF. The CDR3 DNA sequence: TGTGCCAGCAGCCTTACTAGGTCCTACAATGAGCAGTTCTTC.

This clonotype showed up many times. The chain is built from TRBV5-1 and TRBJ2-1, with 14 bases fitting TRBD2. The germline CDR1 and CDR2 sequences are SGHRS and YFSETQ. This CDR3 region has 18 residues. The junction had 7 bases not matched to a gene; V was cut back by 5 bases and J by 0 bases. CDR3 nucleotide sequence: TGCGCCAGCAGGACTAGCGGGAGGGCCCTAAGCTCCTACAATGAGCAGTTCTTC. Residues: CASRTSGRALSSYNEQFF.

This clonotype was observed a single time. In DNA form, the CDR3 reads TGTGCCAGCAGTTTGACAGGGGGCGCTCGGGGCTACACCTTC. Its protein product is CASSLTGGARGYTF. The chain links TRBV28 to TRBJ1-2; 10 nucleotides align to TRBD1. In germline, CDR1 is MDHEN, CDR2 SYDVKM. The CDR3 spans 14 residues. Trimming took 3 bases from V and 8 from J; bases not matched to a gene: 6.

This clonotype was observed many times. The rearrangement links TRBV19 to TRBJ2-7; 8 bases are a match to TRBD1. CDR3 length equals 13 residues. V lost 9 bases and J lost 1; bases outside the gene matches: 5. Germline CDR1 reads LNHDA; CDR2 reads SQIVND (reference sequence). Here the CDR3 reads CASSYRGSYEQYF. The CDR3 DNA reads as TGTGCCAGCAGTTACAGGGGGTCCTACGAGCAGTACTTC.

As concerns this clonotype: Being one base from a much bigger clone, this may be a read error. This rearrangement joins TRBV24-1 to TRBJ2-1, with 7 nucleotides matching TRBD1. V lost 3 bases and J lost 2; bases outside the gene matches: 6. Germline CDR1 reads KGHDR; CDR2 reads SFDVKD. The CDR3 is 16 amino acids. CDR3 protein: CATSDRYRGPYNEQFF. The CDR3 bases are TGTGCCACCAGTGATCGATACAGGGGCCCCTACAATGAGCAGTTCTTC.

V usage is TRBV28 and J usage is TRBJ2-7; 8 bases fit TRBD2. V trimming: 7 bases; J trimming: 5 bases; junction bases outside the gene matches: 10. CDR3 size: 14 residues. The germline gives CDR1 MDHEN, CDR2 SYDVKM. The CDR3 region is CASTRAGEGDEQYF. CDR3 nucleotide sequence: TGTGCCAGCACCAGAGCGGGAGAAGGTGACGAGCAGTACTTC.

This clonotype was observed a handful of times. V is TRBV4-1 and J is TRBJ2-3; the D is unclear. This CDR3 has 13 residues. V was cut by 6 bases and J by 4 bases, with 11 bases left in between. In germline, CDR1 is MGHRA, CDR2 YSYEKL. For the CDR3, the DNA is TGCGCCAGCAGTCCGGAGTTGCCAGATACGCAGTATTTT. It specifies CASSPELPDTQYF.

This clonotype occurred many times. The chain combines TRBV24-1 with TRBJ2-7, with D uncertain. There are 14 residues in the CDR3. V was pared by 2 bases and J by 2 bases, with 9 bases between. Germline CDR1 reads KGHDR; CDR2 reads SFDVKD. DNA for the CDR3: TGTGCCACCAGTGATTCAGGACGGCCCTACGAGCAGTACTTC. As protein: CATSDSGRPYEQYF.

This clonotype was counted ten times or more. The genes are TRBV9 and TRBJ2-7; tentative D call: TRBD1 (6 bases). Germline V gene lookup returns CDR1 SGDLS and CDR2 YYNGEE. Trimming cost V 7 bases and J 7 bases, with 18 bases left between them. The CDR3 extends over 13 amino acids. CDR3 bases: TGTGCCAGCGGTAATGTTGACGGGACAGAGCAGTACTTC. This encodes CASGNVDGTEQYF.

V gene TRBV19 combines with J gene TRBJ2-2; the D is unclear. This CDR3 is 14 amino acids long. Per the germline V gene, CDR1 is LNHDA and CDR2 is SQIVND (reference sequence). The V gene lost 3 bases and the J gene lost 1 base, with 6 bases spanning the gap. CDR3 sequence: CASSIVLNTGELFF. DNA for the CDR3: TGTGCCAGTAGTATTGTACTGAACACCGGGGAGCTGTTTTTT.

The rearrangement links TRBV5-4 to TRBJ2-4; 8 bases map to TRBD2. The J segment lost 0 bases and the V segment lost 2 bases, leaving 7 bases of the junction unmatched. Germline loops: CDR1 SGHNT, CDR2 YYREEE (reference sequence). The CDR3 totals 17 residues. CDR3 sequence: CASSLRLARIAKNIQYF. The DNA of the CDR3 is TGTGCCAGCAGCTTACGACTAGCGAGGATAGCCAAAAACATTCAGTACTTC.